The 19 T cell receptor beta chains given below trace back to one sample, sequenced in a study of cytomegalovirus exposure and HLA in healthy donors (dated by TCRdb to 2016 to 2017). Libraries were built with the immunoSEQ multiplex PCR assay. The multiplex PCR relied on a mix of 60 forward primers for TCR Vbeta segments and 13 reverse primers for TCR Jbeta segments. TCRdb obtained this table from immuneACCESS and retained in-frame rearrangements with V and J assigned. These tables miss some clones; where compared with another copy, unresolved V genes account for less than half of the shortfall, and the remainder is unexplained. The sample table lists some 50,000 clones, 72% of them with a count of one. The top ten hold around a fifth of the sample. What was sequenced was PBMCs. Source of these receptors: a woman in her forties or fifties in good health and CMV-seropositive.

The chain employs TRBV29-1 and TRBJ2-7; 8 positions agree with TRBD2. This CDR3 spans 15 amino acids. The junction had 13 bases not matched to a gene; V was cut back by 7 bases and J by 2 bases. CDR1 and CDR2 (germline): SQVTM, ANQGSEA. Written as DNA, the CDR3 is TGCAGCGCCCTCGGTGGGCGGGAGGCTGCCTACGAGCAGTACTTC. Encoded protein: CSALGGREAAYEQYF.

V and J are TRBV7-3 and TRBJ1-1; 9 nucleotides match TRBD1. Germline CDR1 is SGHTA and CDR2 is FQGTGA. The CDR3 length is 17 residues. V was clipped by 1 base and J by 5 bases; unmatched bases: 11. The CDR3: CASSLMDVATGGTEAFF. CDR3 bases: TGTGCCAGCAGCTTAATGGATGTGGCGACAGGGGGGACTGAAGCTTTCTTT.

This clone was picked up a small number of times. J is TRBJ1-1 and V is TRBV27; the D gene is possibly TRBD1 (6 bases). This CDR3 is built from 14 residues. The V gene lost 5 bases and the J gene lost 1 base, with 11 bases spanning the gap. Germline V gene data show CDR1 as MNHEY and CDR2 as SMNVEV (reference sequence). The CDR3 region has the DNA TGTGCCAGCAGTCGACCACAGGGGAACACTGAAGCTTTCTTT. Amino acids: CASSRPQGNTEAFF.

V is TRBV7-9 and J is TRBJ1-1; 11 bases map to TRBD1. Germline CDR1 and CDR2: SEHNR and FQNEAQ (reference sequence). The junction had 7 bases not matched to a gene; V was cut back by 11 bases and J by 5 bases. This CDR3 contains 13 residues. This CDR3 is CALDGQGATEAFF. The CDR3 nucleotides read TGTGCCCTGGATGGACAGGGGGCAACTGAAGCTTTCTTT.

V gene TRBV2 combines with J gene TRBJ1-6; D is uncertain. There are 13 residues in the CDR3. V was cut by 4 bases and J by 10 bases, with 11 bases left in between. CDR1 is SNHLY and CDR2 is FYNNEI in the germline V gene. Here the CDR3 DNA reads TGTGCCAGCAGTGTTGGCCGGAGGTCACCCCTCCACTTT. It yields the protein CASSVGRRSPLHF.

This clone is deemed large. This sample also contains other DNA sequences that code for the same CDR3. The genes are TRBV7-9 and TRBJ2-7, with TRBD1 matching 11 bases. CDR1 is SEHNR, CDR2 FQNEAQ, per germline (reference sequence). V shed 1 base and J 7 bases; nucleotides not matched to a gene: 6. The CDR3 is 15 residues long. CDR3 amino acids: CASSLDGTGGSEQYF. CDR3 DNA: TGTGCCAGCAGCTTAGATGGGACAGGGGGGAGTGAGCAGTACTTC.

The V call is TRBV19, the J call TRBJ1-1; D uncertain. V was cut by 5 bases and J by 1 base, with 14 bases left in between. The CDR3 is 15 residues long. CDR1 and CDR2 from the germline V gene are LNHDA and SQIVND (reference sequence). In DNA form, the CDR3 reads TGTGCCAGTAGTCCTCTTCAACGCGCGAACACTGAAGCTTTCTTT. Translated: CASSPLQRANTEAFF.

DNA of the CDR3: TGCGCCAGCAGCCCAAGTGCACAGCTCACAGATACGCAGTATTTT. Protein sequence: CASSPSAQLTDTQYF. V usage is TRBV4-3 and J usage is TRBJ2-3; D not resolved. Deletions cut 4 bases from V and 2 bases from J, with 13 bases between. Germline CDR1 reads LGHNA; CDR2 reads YSLEER. CDR3 length equals 15 residues.

The genes are TRBV7-3 and TRBJ1-2; D is undetermined. CDR1 and CDR2 from the germline V gene are SGHTA and FQGTGA. The V and J ends lost 6 bases and 8 bases respectively, with 16 bases between them. This CDR3 is built from 13 residues. CDR3 sequence reads: CASSVSGSFGYTF. The CDR3 coding sequence is TGTGCCAGCAGTGTCTCGGGGTCCTTCGGCTACACCTTC.

This clone was counted a single time. The chain employs TRBV9 and TRBJ2-3; 11 bases map to TRBD2. There are 16 residues in the CDR3. After removal of 0 bases from V and 4 bases from J, the junction contained 4 bases not matched to a gene. The germline V gene has CDR1 SGDLS and CDR2 YYNGEE. CDR3 sequence (DNA): TGTGCCAGCAGCGTAGCTCTAGCGGGAGGCGCAGATACGCAGTATTTT. It specifies CASSVALAGGADTQYF.

This clone is a singleton in its sample. The CDR3 region has the DNA TGTGCCAGCAGTTCCGACTCAAAACGTCAGCCCCAGCATTTT. Protein: CASSSDSKRQPQHF. V and J are TRBV28 and TRBJ1-5; D gene uncertain. The germline V gene encodes CDR1 MDHEN and CDR2 SYDVKM. The CDR3 loop spans 14 amino acids. Trimming pared 4 bases from V and 6 bases from J, leaving 13 bases between.

This clone has more than one count but fewer than ten. CDR3 loop: CASSSTRRYQPQHF. CDR3 nucleotide sequence: TGCGCCAGCAGCTCTACCCGGAGGTATCAGCCCCAGCATTTT. The chain employs TRBV4-3 and TRBJ1-5; D is ambiguous. This CDR3 spans 14 amino acids. Germline V gene data show CDR1 as LGHNA and CDR2 as YSLEER. Between the trimmed V and J ends, which lost 5 bases and 5 bases, there was a span of 13 bases.

V and J are TRBV4-3 and TRBJ2-1; the match to TRBD1 covers 9 bases. There are 15 residues in the CDR3. Per the germline V gene, CDR1 is LGHNA and CDR2 is YSLEER. J gave up 7 bases and V 6 bases, and 10 bases lay outside the gene matches. This CDR3 is CASRSNRGRLNEQFF. The CDR3 coding sequence is TGCGCCAGCAGATCCAACAGGGGGCGTTTGAATGAGCAGTTCTTC.

The chain joins TRBV28 to TRBJ2-7; TRBD1 matches at 7 bases. Germline CDR1 MDHEN, CDR2 SYDVKM. Unmatched junction bases numbered 4, after V lost 5 bases and J lost 0 bases. The CDR3 covers 14 residues. The CDR3 DNA is TGTGCCAGCAGTATTAGACAGGGCTCCTACGAGCAGTACTTC. Residues: CASSIRQGSYEQYF.

This chain uses TRBV9 with TRBJ1-1; D call uncertain. Germline assignment: CDR1 SGDLS and CDR2 YYNGEE. This CDR3 has 13 amino acids. Trimming left V 5 bases short and J 6 bases short, with 14 bases between. CDR3 sequence (DNA): TGTGCCAGCAGTTGGGAGGCCGGCTCTGAAGCTTTCTTT. This translates into CASSWEAGSEAFF.

The CDR3 sequence is CASSQERQGTRSDTQYF. DNA for the CDR3: TGCGCCAGCAGCCAAGAGAGACAGGGTACGCGATCAGATACGCAGTATTTT. The chain is built from TRBV4-3 and TRBJ2-3; 7 bases align to TRBD1. Per germline, CDR1 LGHNA and CDR2 YSLEER. The CDR3 consists of 17 residues. V shed 0 bases and J 4 bases; nucleotides not matched to a gene: 10.

V is TRBV5-1 and J is TRBJ1-4; D is perhaps TRBD1 (6 bases). The CDR3 sequence is 15 residues long. Trimming left V 0 bases short and J 7 bases short, with 13 bases between. CDR1 and CDR2 (germline): SGHRS, YFSETQ. In DNA, the CDR3 is TGCGCCAGCAGCTTGGGGGGGCCCGGTGGTGAAAAACTGTTTTTT. As protein: CASSLGGPGGEKLFF.

The CDR3 bases are TGTGCCAGCAGCCCCAGTTTGCAGGGGAACACTGAAGCTTTCTTT. Translation gives CASSPSLQGNTEAFF. The gene calls are TRBV11-1 and TRBJ1-1, with a weak D call TRBD1 (5 bases). This CDR3 has 15 amino acids. The germline V gene has CDR1 SGHAT and CDR2 FQDESV (reference sequence). Deletions cut 5 bases from V and 1 base from J, with 14 bases between.

The rearrangement links TRBV5-5 to TRBJ2-3, with TRBD2 identical over 14 bases. The trim removed 4 bases at V and 4 bases at J, leaving 8 bases unmatched. The CDR3 sequence is 17 residues long. Germline V gene data show CDR1 as SGHKS and CDR2 as YYEKEE (reference sequence). DNA for the CDR3: TGTGCCAGCAGCCCCATCCGGACTAGCGGGAGGCCAGATACGCAGTATTTT. This sequence encodes CASSPIRTSGRPDTQYF. The variable domain in full, with the rest retrieved from reference TRBV5-5 and TRBJ2-3, is DAGVTQSPTHLIKTRGQQVTLRCSPISGHKSVSWYQQVLGQGPQFIFQYYEKEERGRGNFPDRFSARQFPNYSSELNVNALLLGDSALYLCASSPIRTSGRPDTQYFGPGTRLTVL.